Listed here are 25 T cell receptor beta chains from one sample, sequenced in a study of blood T cell repertoires in COVID-19. The table came from immunoSEQ multiplex PCR; TCRdb's copy has only in-frame clones and leaves some out. The sample lists a few hundred thousand clones, around 91% occurring once. Material for sequencing was peripheral blood. These receptors all come from a woman aged 40 to 49 with COVID-19, enrolled during active disease.

In its sample, this clone was seen once. The chain combines TRBV18 with TRBJ2-2, with 10 bases aligning to TRBD1. V was clipped by 3 bases and J by 8 bases; unmatched bases: 6. The CDR3 covers 15 residues. Germline V gene sequence: CDR1 KGHSH, CDR2 LQKENI. The CDR3 reads CASSPTTGGWGELFF. CDR3 nucleotides: TGTGCCAGCTCACCTACGACAGGGGGCTGGGGGGAGCTGTTTTTT.

This clone has just a few counts. V is TRBV12-3 or TRBV12-4 and J is TRBJ1-6; D remains ambiguous. With 5 bases removed from V and 7 bases from J, the gap between germline ends came to 9 bases. The CDR3 has 13 amino acids. This chain's CDR3 is CASSARSNSPLHF. CDR3 DNA: TGTGCCAGCAGTGCCCGGAGCAATTCACCCCTCCACTTT.

The chain is built from TRBV7-9 and TRBJ1-5; the D gene is possibly TRBD1 (5 bases). CDR1 SEHNR and CDR2 FQNEAQ come from the germline V gene (reference sequence). The CDR3 covers 13 residues. The V end lost 3 bases, the J end lost 6 bases, and 9 bases lay between the germline ends. The CDR3 DNA sequence: TGTGCCAGCAGCTTTGAGCAGGGTCAGCCCCAGCATTTT. Translating it yields CASSFEQGQPQHF. Looking up the rest from reference TRBV7-9 and TRBJ1-5 gives the full variable domain: DTGVSQNPRHKITKRGQNVTFRCDPISEHNRLYWYRQTLGQGPEFLTYFQNEAQLEKSRLLSDRFSAERPKGSFSTLEIQRTEQGDSAMYLCASSFEQGQPQHFGDGTRLSIL.

The chain couples TRBV30 to TRBJ1-4, with D possibly matching TRBD1 (6 bases). Germline V gene sequence: CDR1 GTSNPN, CDR2 SVGIG (reference sequence). V lost 3 bases and J lost 2, with 7 bases in between. The CDR3 is made up of 13 amino acids. The CDR3 region is CAWRGHTNEKLFF. CDR3 coding DNA: TGTGCCTGGAGGGGACATACTAATGAAAAACTGTTTTTT.

The chain combines TRBV12-5 with TRBJ2-1; TRBD2 matches 11 bases. After removal of 0 bases from V and 7 bases from J, the junction contained 8 bases not matched to a gene. The V gene's germline CDR1 is LGHNT and CDR2 FRNRAP. The CDR3 spans 17 residues. The CDR3 sequence: CASGLVLLAGDGNEQFF. As DNA, the CDR3 is TGTGCTAGTGGTTTGGTTCTACTAGCGGGAGACGGGAATGAGCAGTTCTTC.

This rearrangement joins TRBV28 to TRBJ1-2; 11 bases align to TRBD1. Germline loops: CDR1 MDHEN, CDR2 SYDVKM. V lost 5 bases to trimming and J lost 8 bases; unmatched junction nucleotides: 7. This CDR3 has 14 residues. In DNA form, the CDR3 reads TGTGCCAGCAGTCGAACCGGGACAGGGGGAGGCTACACCTTC. This translates into CASSRTGTGGGYTF.

CDR3 loop: CASSASTSGGAGEQFF. DNA for the CDR3: TGTGCCAGCTCAGCGAGTACTAGCGGGGGGGCCGGTGAGCAGTTCTTC. The chain recombines TRBV18 with TRBJ2-1, with 13 bases identical to TRBD2. V lost 5 bases, J lost 9 bases, and 10 bases stayed unmatched. The length of the CDR3 is 16 residues. Germline values: CDR1 KGHSH, CDR2 LQKENI.

This chain joins TRBV2 and TRBJ1-2; 7 nucleotides align to TRBD1. The CDR3 has 13 amino acids. V lost 7 bases and J lost 7; bases outside the gene matches: 9. CDR1 and CDR2 (germline): SNHLY, FYNNEI. The CDR3 spells CASKGGRSTGYTF. The CDR3 nucleotides are TGTGCCAGCAAAGGGGGCAGGTCGACTGGCTACACCTTC.

The rearrangement uses TRBV4-3 and TRBJ2-7, with TRBD1 matching over 8 bases. CDR3 length: 15 residues. CDR1 and CDR2 (germline): LGHNA, YSLEER. Losses at the gene ends were 2 bases for V and 2 bases for J; bases not matched to a gene: 5. DNA for the CDR3: TGCGCCAGCAGCCAAATTGGGACAGGACCCTACGAGCAGTACTTC. Amino acids: CASSQIGTGPYEQYF.

V usage is TRBV6-5 and J usage is TRBJ2-2, with D possibly matching TRBD1 (6 bases). Germline V gene lookup returns CDR1 MNHEY and CDR2 SVGAGI. V was trimmed by 10 bases and J by 6 bases, leaving 18 bases between them. The CDR3 loop spans 14 amino acids. Written as DNA, the CDR3 is TGTGCCACCCAGGGGCAGGGAGAATCCGGGGAGCTGTTTTTT. This encodes CATQGQGESGELFF.

This clone was seen only once. The chain couples TRBV7-2 to TRBJ1-1; no reliable D call. Germline V gene lookup returns CDR1 SGHTA and CDR2 FQGNSA. The CDR3 runs to 14 residues. Trimming stripped 2 bases from V and 1 base from J, with 8 bases between. CDR3 bases: TGTGCCAGCAGCTTATACAGTTCGAACACTGAAGCTTTCTTT. This codes for CASSLYSSNTEAFF.

The chain carries TRBV9 and TRBJ2-7, with TRBD2 as a possible D gene (5 bases). The CDR3 spans 13 residues. The germline gives CDR1 SGDLS, CDR2 YYNGEE. V was shortened by 3 bases and J by 6 bases, with 13 bases between the two germline ends. The chain's CDR3 is CASSARHRGEQYF. The DNA for the CDR3 is TGTGCCAGCAGCGCCCGCCACCGGGGCGAGCAGTACTTC.

The V gene is TRBV7-2, the J gene TRBJ1-5; no definite D call. CDR1 is SGHTA and CDR2 is FQGNSA in the germline V gene. The CDR3 runs to 14 residues. Trimming stripped 1 base from V and 1 base from J, with 5 bases between. The DNA for the CDR3 is TGTGCCAGCAGCTTAGGTGTAAGCAATCAGCCCCAGCATTTT. Translation: CASSLGVSNQPQHF.

This sequence joins TRBV19 and TRBJ1-6; tentative D call: TRBD1 (5 bases). CDR1 and CDR2 (germline): LNHDA, SQIVND (reference sequence). The CDR3 totals 17 residues. V was trimmed by 4 bases and J by 9 bases, leaving 22 bases between them. The CDR3 coding sequence is TGTGCCAGTAGTACGAATCCCCCCGGGGGGAACAGTTCACCCCTCCACTTT. Protein: CASSTNPPGGNSSPLHF.

The table lists this clone with a count of one. The chain employs TRBV19 and TRBJ1-2; the match to TRBD1 covers 8 bases. V shed 6 bases and J 5 bases; nucleotides not matched to a gene: 8. The germline CDR1 and CDR2 sequences are LNHDA and SQIVND (reference sequence). The CDR3 extends over 14 amino acids. DNA of the CDR3: TGTGCCAGTAGGTCGACAGGGGTATTTTATGGCTACACCTTC. Translated: CASRSTGVFYGYTF.

The rearrangement joins TRBV5-4 to TRBJ1-2, with D possibly matching TRBD1 (5 bases). The V end lost 4 bases, the J end lost 8 bases, and 18 bases lay between the germline ends. From germline, CDR1 is SGHNT and CDR2 YYREEE (reference sequence). The CDR3 loop spans 14 amino acids. The CDR3 bases are TGTGCCAGCAGCCTACCGGGGGGTCTTCGCGGCTACACCTTC. This codes for CASSLPGGLRGYTF.

This clone was counted between two and nine times. CDR3 region: CAISDGDRSNSNQPQHF. The DNA for the CDR3 is TGTGCCATCAGTGATGGGGACAGATCAAATAGCAATCAGCCCCAGCATTTT. The chain employs TRBV10-3 and TRBJ1-5; 7 bases are a match to TRBD1. V shed 3 bases and J 0 bases; nucleotides not matched to a gene: 8. Looked up from germline, CDR1 is ENHRY and CDR2 is SYGVKD. This CDR3 has 17 residues.

The chain is built from TRBV2 and TRBJ1-1; a possible D gene is TRBD1 (6 bases). The germline V and J ends were trimmed by 5 bases and 3 bases, with 10 bases remaining between them. The CDR3 is made up of 13 amino acids. Germline values: CDR1 SNHLY, CDR2 FYNNEI. CDR3 nucleotide sequence: TGTGCCAGCAGTCCAAACAGGGACACTGAAGCTTTCTTT. It specifies CASSPNRDTEAFF. The entire variable domain, with the rest obtained from reference TRBV2 and TRBJ1-1, is as follows: EPEVTQTPSHQVTQMGQEVILRCVPISNHLYFYWYRQILGQKVEFLVSFYNNEISEKSEIFDDQFSVERPDGSNFTLKIRSTKLEDSAMYFCASSPNRDTEAFFGQGTRLTVV.

V is TRBV5-4 and J is TRBJ1-2; D remains unclear. The CDR3 has 15 residues. Trimming stripped 7 bases from V and 4 bases from J, with 20 bases between. Germline CDR1 and CDR2: SGHNT and YYREEE (reference sequence). CDR3 in amino acids: CASYPDDTILYGYTF. The CDR3 nucleotides are TGTGCCAGCTACCCCGATGACACCATCCTCTATGGCTACACCTTC.

The V gene is TRBV6-5, the J gene TRBJ1-2, with D maybe TRBD1 (6 bases). Trimming removed 5 bases from V and 6 bases from J, with 16 bases in between. Germline CDR1 MNHEY, CDR2 SVGAGI. This CDR3 contains 14 residues. Here the CDR3 DNA reads TGTGCCAGCAGTCAGGGGCGACAGGTAGATGGCTACACCTTC. Translation gives CASSQGRQVDGYTF.

In its sample, this clone was seen a few times. The chain joins TRBV27 to TRBJ2-4; TRBD1 aligns across 9 bases. Germline-derived CDR1 and CDR2 are MNHEY and SMNVEV (reference sequence). The CDR3 is 16 amino acids. V lost 2 bases, J lost 3 bases, and 5 bases stayed unmatched. The CDR3 protein is CASSLNPTGGKNIQYF. CDR3 bases: TGTGCCAGCAGTTTAAACCCGACAGGGGGCAAAAACATTCAGTACTTC.

The V gene is TRBV27, the J gene TRBJ2-7, with 7 bases that match TRBD1. J gave up 6 bases and V 4 bases, and 12 bases lay outside the gene matches. The CDR3 totals 15 residues. Germline-derived CDR1 and CDR2 are MNHEY and SMNVEV (reference sequence). CDR3 sequence: CASSWETGSMSEQYF. In DNA, the CDR3 is TGTGCCAGCAGTTGGGAGACAGGGTCTATGAGCGAGCAGTACTTC.

The V call is TRBV27, the J call TRBJ1-4; 7 bases match TRBD1. V trimming: 8 bases; J trimming: 6 bases; junction bases outside the gene matches: 12. The V gene's germline CDR1 is MNHEY and CDR2 SMNVEV (reference sequence). The length of the CDR3 is 15 residues. The CDR3 nucleotides read TGTGCCAGCTCGACTTTGCGCGACAGGGATGAAAAACTGTTTTTT. This codes for CASSTLRDRDEKLFF.

This chain joins TRBV12-3 or TRBV12-4 and TRBJ1-1; maybe TRBD1 (5 bases). Trimming removed 4 bases from V and 3 bases from J, with 9 bases in between. The CDR3 is 13 residues long. CDR3 coding DNA: TGTGCCAGCAGTTGGGGGGGGTACACTGAAGCTTTCTTT. Amino acid sequence: CASSWGGYTEAFF.

The chain recombines TRBV6-6 with TRBJ2-3; weak D call: TRBD1 (6 bases). V was cut by 2 bases and J by 3 bases, with 12 bases left in between. The CDR3 is 15 residues long. CDR1 and CDR2 (germline): MNHNY, SVGAGI (reference sequence). The DNA of the CDR3 is TGTGCCAGCAGTTACCCGCAGGGGCGGACAGATACGCAGTATTTT. Residues: CASSYPQGRTDTQYF.